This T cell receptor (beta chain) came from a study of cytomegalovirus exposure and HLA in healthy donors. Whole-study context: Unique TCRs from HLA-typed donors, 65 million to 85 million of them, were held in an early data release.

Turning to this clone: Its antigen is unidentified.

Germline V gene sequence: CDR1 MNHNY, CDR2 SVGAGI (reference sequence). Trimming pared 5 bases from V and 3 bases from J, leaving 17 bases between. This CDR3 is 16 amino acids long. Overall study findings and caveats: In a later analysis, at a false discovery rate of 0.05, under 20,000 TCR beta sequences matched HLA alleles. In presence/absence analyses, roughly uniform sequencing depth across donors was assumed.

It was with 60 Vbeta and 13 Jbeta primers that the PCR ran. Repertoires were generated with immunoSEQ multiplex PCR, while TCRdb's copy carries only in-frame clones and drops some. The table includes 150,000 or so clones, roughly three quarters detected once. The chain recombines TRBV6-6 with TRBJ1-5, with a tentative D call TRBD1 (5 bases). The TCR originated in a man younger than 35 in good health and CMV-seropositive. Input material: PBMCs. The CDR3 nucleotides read TGTGCCAGCAGTCCTAACTCAGGGAGGGTCAATCAGCCCCAGCATTTT. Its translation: CASSPNSGRVNQPQHF.